The 27 T cell receptor beta chains below were found in one sample sequenced in a study of blood T cell repertoires in COVID-19. Here immunoSEQ multiplex PCR was the method, and the copy in TCRdb shows in-frame clones only, minus some. The sample has roughly 180,000 clones, around 74% seen once. Sequencing was done on a sample of peripheral blood. These receptors were obtained from a woman aged 55-75 years with COVID-19, enrolled during active disease.

The chain joins TRBV4-2 to TRBJ2-2; tentative D call: TRBD1 (5 bases). The V and J ends lost 2 bases and 2 bases respectively, with 12 bases between them. This CDR3 contains 16 residues. CDR1 and CDR2 (germline): LGHNA, YNFKEQ. DNA of the CDR3: TGTGCCAGCAGCCAATTACGACAGACCAACACCGGGGAGCTGTTTTTT. Protein: CASSQLRQTNTGELFF.

This sequence joins TRBV5-4 and TRBJ2-2, with a possible D match to TRBD1 (6 bases). Germline V gene lookup returns CDR1 SGHNT and CDR2 YYREEE (reference sequence). V lost 5 bases and J 6 bases, leaving 11 bases between the germline ends. The CDR3 spans 13 residues. The CDR3 spells CASSKDRPGELFF. CDR3 DNA sequence: TGTGCCAGCAGTAAGGACAGACCCGGGGAGCTGTTTTTT.

The chain employs TRBV2 and TRBJ1-4; possible D gene TRBD1, 5 bases. V lost 4 bases, J lost 4 bases, and 16 bases lay in between. CDR3 length equals 16 residues. Germline CDR1 and CDR2: SNHLY and FYNNEI. The CDR3 DNA reads TGTGCCAGCAGTGGTCCCAGGAGGGGCGGTAATGAAAAACTGTTTTTT. This encodes CASSGPRRGGNEKLFF. Using reference TRBV2 and TRBJ1-4 for the parts outside the CDR3, the full variable domain is EPEVTQTPSHQVTQMGQEVILRCVPISNHLYFYWYRQILGQKVEFLVSFYNNEISEKSEIFDDQFSVERPDGSNFTLKIRSTKLEDSAMYFCASSGPRRGGNEKLFFGSGTQLSVL.

Turning to this clone: Other DNA sequences of this sample code for an identical CDR3. The chain has TRBV5-1 and TRBJ2-3, with D possibly TRBD1 on 6 matching bases. Germline lookup yields CDR1 SGHRS and CDR2 YFSETQ. The CDR3 contains 15 residues. V lost 0 bases and J lost 0, with 8 bases in between. The CDR3, as DNA: TGCGCCAGCAGCTTGGAAGGGGGTAGCACAGATACGCAGTATTTT. As protein: CASSLEGGSTDTQYF. Supplemented by reference TRBV5-1 and TRBJ2-3, the full variable domain reads KAGVTQTPRYLIKTRGQQVTLSCSPISGHRSVSWYQQTPGQGLQFLFEYFSETQRNKGNFPGRFSGRQFSNSRSEMNVSTLELGDSALYLCASSLEGGSTDTQYFGPGTRLTVL.

This rearrangement joins TRBV20-1 to TRBJ2-7, with D possibly matching TRBD2 (6 bases). V was trimmed by 3 bases and J by 5 bases, leaving 8 bases between them. The V gene's germline CDR1 is DFQATT and CDR2 SNEGSKA (reference sequence). This CDR3 is built from 11 residues. DNA of the CDR3: TGCAGTGCTAGGGCGGGACACGAGCAGTACGTC. Translated, it gives CSARAGHEQYV.

This clone has only a few counts. The CDR3 DNA reads as TGTGCCAGCAGCCGTACAGGCACAGATACGCAGTATTTT. Translating it yields CASSRTGTDTQYF. The genes are TRBV14 and TRBJ2-3; D ambiguous. The germline V gene has CDR1 SGHDN and CDR2 FVKESK. With 4 bases removed from V and 1 base from J, the gap between germline ends came to 6 bases. This CDR3 is 13 amino acids long.

This chain joins TRBV2 and TRBJ2-5; perhaps TRBD1 as D (6 bases). Germline V gives CDR1 SNHLY, CDR2 FYNNEI. This CDR3 is 14 amino acids long. The germline V and J ends were trimmed by 4 bases and 7 bases, with 16 bases remaining between them. The chain's CDR3 is CASSGTEPSGTQYF. DNA of the CDR3: TGTGCCAGCAGTGGGACAGAGCCCTCTGGGACCCAGTACTTC. The variable domain in full, completed from reference TRBV2 and TRBJ2-5, reads EPEVTQTPSHQVTQMGQEVILRCVPISNHLYFYWYRQILGQKVEFLVSFYNNEISEKSEIFDDQFSVERPDGSNFTLKIRSTKLEDSAMYFCASSGTEPSGTQYFGPGTRLLVL.

The chain joins TRBV5-8 to TRBJ2-3; D unresolved. The germline V and J ends were trimmed by 0 bases and 0 bases, with 14 bases remaining between them. This CDR3 region has 17 residues. Per germline, CDR1 SGHTS and CDR2 YDEGEE. The DNA of the CDR3 is TGTGCCAGCAGCTTGGGCCTTAAAGCGCCGAGCACAGATACGCAGTATTTT. This encodes CASSLGLKAPSTDTQYF.

The genes are TRBV7-2 and TRBJ2-5, with 9 bases identical to TRBD1. With 5 bases clipped from V and 1 base from J, the junction kept 8 bases outside the gene matches. This CDR3 comprises 16 residues. The V gene's germline CDR1 is SGHTA and CDR2 FQGNSA. The CDR3 bases are TGTGCCAGCAGCCCGCGGGGACAGGGACGCCAAGAGACCCAGTACTTC. It specifies CASSPRGQGRQETQYF.

A remark on this clone: It is unclear where the CDR3 begins or ends on the DNA, so no DNA is shown, and the CDR3 is as TCRdb lists it. J is TRBJ1-2 and V is TRBV6-5; the table gives TRBD1 as D, unverified against the DNA. CDR1 is MNHEY and CDR2 is SVGAGI in the germline V gene. The CDR3 has 14 residues if both end residues are counted. The CDR3 sequence is CASILDSLVRGYTF.

This chain uses TRBV19 with TRBJ1-3; 10 bases line up with TRBD1. The germline V gene encodes CDR1 LNHDA and CDR2 SQIVND (reference sequence). V was pared by 3 bases and J by 0 bases, with 11 bases of the junction left unmatched. There are 19 residues in the CDR3. CDR3 loop: CASSISGTGVQSSGNTIYF. The CDR3 DNA is TGTGCCAGTAGTATTTCGGGGACAGGGGTTCAAAGCTCTGGAAACACCATATATTTT.

The rearrangement uses TRBV9 and TRBJ1-6; 7 bases line up with TRBD1. There are 16 residues in the CDR3. The ends lost 3 bases at V and 10 bases at J; junction bases unmatched: 13. Germline V gives CDR1 SGDLS, CDR2 YYNGEE. CDR3 sequence: CASSEGGQNSPSPLHF. In DNA form, the CDR3 reads TGTGCCAGCAGCGAGGGGGGACAGAATTCCCCATCACCCCTCCACTTT.

The chain is built from TRBV7-3 and TRBJ2-3; TRBD2 is a possible D gene (6 bases). The V end lost 3 bases, the J end lost 6 bases, and 13 bases lay between the germline ends. The CDR3 length is 14 residues. The germline V gene has CDR1 SGHTA and CDR2 FQGTGA. The CDR3 region is CASSFGLIGDTQYF. CDR3 nucleotides: TGTGCCAGCAGCTTTGGACTAATAGGGGATACGCAGTATTTT.

The genes are TRBV30 and TRBJ1-1; no clear D gene. Germline V lookup: CDR1 GTSNPN, CDR2 SVGIG (reference sequence). CDR3 size: 12 residues. The V end was cut by 0 bases, the J end by 6 bases, with 8 bases between. The DNA for the CDR3 is TGTGCCTGGAGTGTACAAATCGCTGAAGCTTTCTTT. Its translation: CAWSVQIAEAFF.

This clone has just one count. The chain employs TRBV6-5 and TRBJ1-5; TRBD1 matches at 8 bases. CDR1 is MNHEY, CDR2 SVGAGI, per germline. CDR3 length: 14 amino acids. J gave up 0 bases and V 9 bases, and 4 bases lay outside the gene matches. CDR3 protein: CASQTGDSNQPQHF. CDR3 bases: TGTGCCAGTCAGACAGGGGATAGCAATCAGCCCCAGCATTTT.

V and J are TRBV5-1 and TRBJ2-2; D gene unclear. Germline-derived CDR1 and CDR2 are SGHRS and YFSETQ. The CDR3 contains 14 residues. The V and J ends lost 0 bases and 4 bases respectively, with 7 bases between them. The CDR3 sequence is CASSLDPSTGELFF. The CDR3 DNA is TGCGCCAGCAGCTTGGACCCGAGCACCGGGGAGCTGTTTTTT.

The chain carries TRBV10-1 and TRBJ2-5; TRBD1 matches at 8 bases. The length of the CDR3 is 16 residues. J lost 5 bases, V lost 2 bases, and 10 bases had no gene match. Germline V gene data show CDR1 as WNHNN and CDR2 as SYGVQD (reference sequence). The CDR3 DNA reads TGCGCCAGCAGTGAGGTCGCCTCAGGGGGCGCGGAGACCCAGTACTTC. Its translation is CASSEVASGGAETQYF.

V gene TRBV6-5 combines with J gene TRBJ2-5; no firm D call. Germline-derived CDR1 and CDR2 are MNHEY and SVGAGI. The CDR3 length is 11 residues. V lost 4 bases to trimming and J lost 9 bases, with 9 bases between them. CDR3 residues: CASSSFEAQYF. CDR3 bases: TGTGCCAGCAGTTCTTTCGAGGCCCAGTACTTC.

This CDR3 reads CASSQEATSYEQYF. CDR3 nucleotides: TGTGCCAGCAGCCAAGAAGCCACCTCCTACGAGCAGTACTTC. This chain links TRBV4-2 with TRBJ2-7; D is unresolved. V dropped 0 bases and J dropped 0 bases, with 6 bases sitting between them. The germline gives CDR1 LGHNA, CDR2 YNFKEQ. CDR3 length: 14 amino acids.

The chain uses TRBV27 and TRBJ2-7, with 10 bases lining up with TRBD2. Germline V CDR1 and CDR2: MNHEY, SMNVEV (reference sequence). CDR3 size: 15 residues. V was pared by 0 bases and J by 4 bases, with 3 bases of the junction left unmatched. The CDR3 loop reads CASSLSGLAPYEQYF. The CDR3 DNA is TGTGCCAGCAGTTTATCGGGACTAGCGCCATACGAGCAGTACTTC.

This clone occurred a few times. The rearrangement joins TRBV19 to TRBJ1-4, with a possible D match to TRBD1 (5 bases). Deletions cut 8 bases from V and 0 bases from J, with 13 bases between. Germline V gives CDR1 LNHDA, CDR2 SQIVND (reference sequence). The CDR3 is 15 residues long. The CDR3 bases are TGTGCCAGTTCACGGCCGGGGGCAACTAATGAAAAACTGTTTTTT. Its translation: CASSRPGATNEKLFF. Combining the CDR3 with reference TRBV19 and TRBJ1-4 gives the whole variable domain DGGITQSPKYLFRKEGQNVTLSCEQNLNHDAMYWYRQDPGQGLRLIYYSQIVNDFQKGDIAEGYSVSREKKESFPLTVTSAQKNPTAFYLCASSRPGATNEKLFFGSGTQLSVL.

The chain links TRBV3-1 (or the pseudogene TRBV3-2) to TRBJ1-6; D not certain. V lost 7 bases to trimming and J lost 6 bases, with 16 bases between them. Germline values: CDR1 LGHDT, CDR2 YNNKEL (reference sequence). This CDR3 has 15 residues. Written as DNA, the CDR3 is TGTGCCAGCACCCCCAGCAGGTCTGGTAATTCACCCCTCCACTTT. Residues: CASTPSRSGNSPLHF.

The V gene is TRBV3-1 (or the pseudogene TRBV3-2), the J gene TRBJ2-1, with 14 positions matching TRBD2. The CDR3 is 16 residues long. Germline V gene lookup returns CDR1 LGHDT and CDR2 YNNKEL (reference sequence). The V gene end was trimmed by 2 bases and the J gene end by 8 bases; junction bases not matched to a gene: 5. In DNA form, the CDR3 reads TGTGCCAGCAGCCAACTGGCGGGACTAGCGGGAGATGAGCAGTTCTTC. This codes for CASSQLAGLAGDEQFF.

The rearrangement uses TRBV5-1 and TRBJ2-1, with D tentatively TRBD1 (5 bases). V lost 6 bases and J 10 bases, leaving 20 bases between the germline ends. Germline V gene sequence: CDR1 SGHRS, CDR2 YFSETQ. There are 14 residues in the CDR3. CDR3 DNA sequence: TGCGCCAGCACCCCCCAGGGTTGGGCAACCGAGCAGTTCTTC. Translation: CASTPQGWATEQFF. Supplemented by reference TRBV5-1 and TRBJ2-1, the full variable domain reads KAGVTQTPRYLIKTRGQQVTLSCSPISGHRSVSWYQQTPGQGLQFLFEYFSETQRNKGNFPGRFSGRQFSNSRSEMNVSTLELGDSALYLCASTPQGWATEQFFGPGTRLTVL.

J is TRBJ2-7 and V is TRBV15; a weak D match, TRBD1 (5 bases). Germline lookup yields CDR1 LNHNV and CDR2 YYDKDF (reference sequence). Trimming shortened V by 0 bases and J by 5 bases, and 23 bases separated the two germline ends. The CDR3 runs to 18 residues. The CDR3 reads CATSRDWGSRAFNDEQYF. DNA of the CDR3: TGTGCCACCAGCAGAGATTGGGGCAGCCGGGCTTTCAATGACGAGCAGTACTTC.

This CDR3 is CASSLYSGQNYGYTF. The CDR3 nucleotides are TGTGCCAGCAGCTTATATTCAGGTCAAAACTATGGCTACACCTTC. V and J are TRBV7-3 and TRBJ1-2, with D hard to call. Looked up from germline, CDR1 is SGHTA and CDR2 is FQGTGA. Trimming removed 2 bases from V and 2 bases from J, with 12 bases in between. The CDR3 contains 15 residues.

This clone was observed a single time. The J gene is TRBJ2-3, the V gene TRBV5-5; 10 bases align to TRBD2. The CDR3 extends over 15 amino acids. Germline lookup yields CDR1 SGHKS and CDR2 YYEKEE (reference sequence). V shed 4 bases and J 6 bases; nucleotides not matched to a gene: 8. The CDR3 nucleotides read TGTGCCAGCAGCGGCGGACTAGCGGCTTTCGATACGCAGTATTTT. Amino acids: CASSGGLAAFDTQYF.